The clone carrying this T cell receptor (beta chain) was recorded many times. Its specificity is not known. The data derive from a study of T cell repertoires in cytomegalovirus infection. Study summary: Matching HLA type and CMV infection were both indicated by public TCR beta signatures.

Trimming removed 2 bases at V and 4 bases at J, with 12 bases between. Germline values: CDR1 SGHTA, CDR2 FQGNSA. CDR3 length equals 14 residues. Study observations and caveats: Dominating the ex vivo response were TCR beta clonotypes that were CMV-specific and HLA-C-restricted. Cumulative frequency of public TCR beta families picked out carriers of CMV plus the relevant HLA.

TCRdb fed the reads into MiXCR, producing one record per CDR3 protein. The sample shows about 330,000 distinct CDR3 sequences, approximately 9.5% of them seen only once. The TCR comes from a human donor in good health (CMV status not recorded). Some clones in this sample may be carry-over from other donors' samples. The sequenced sample was PBMCs. The rearrangement joins TRBV7-2 to TRBJ2-7; D is uncertain. The DNA of the CDR3 is TGTGCCAGCAGCTTACTTAGGCTCCCTTACGAGCAGTACTTC. Translation: CASSLLRLPYEQYF.